These T cell receptor beta chains were read from a single sample in a study of control samples from healthy donors and cancer patients. The method was immunoSEQ multiplex PCR; TCRdb's version includes in-frame clones alone and lacks a portion of them. The profile shows 65,000 to 100,000 clones, 91% of them singletons. Source material: blood. The receptors derive from a man aged 50 to 60 in good health. Each CDR3 is given without its conserved first and last residue. Fields, in order: V gene, J gene, CDR3 protein.

v_gene: TRBV29-1
j_gene: TRBJ2-7
CDR3aa: SVEDRGRVHEQY

v_gene: TRBV6-2/TRBV6-3
j_gene: TRBJ1-2
CDR3aa: ASSYGMSPNYGYT

v_gene: TRBV7-6
j_gene: TRBJ1-6
CDR3aa: ASSPISGSFNSPLH

v_gene: TRBV29-1
j_gene: TRBJ1-1
CDR3aa: SVETAWGTEAF

v_gene: TRBV6-2/TRBV6-3
j_gene: TRBJ2-3
CDR3aa: ASSYQGGSTDTQY

v_gene: TRBV7-2
j_gene: TRBJ1-2
CDR3aa: ASSPPGQLAAGGYT

v_gene: TRBV6-2/TRBV6-3
j_gene: TRBJ2-6
CDR3aa: ASSYDLAAGANVLT

v_gene: TRBV10-1
j_gene: TRBJ2-7
CDR3aa: ASSVGESSYEQY

v_gene: TRBV5-1
j_gene: TRBJ2-2
CDR3aa: ASSFLSLPNTGELF

v_gene: TRBV12-3/TRBV12-4
j_gene: TRBJ1-5
CDR3aa: ASKGGNQPQH

v_gene: TRBV7-8
j_gene: TRBJ2-7
CDR3aa: ASSLAGVRDGTF

v_gene: TRBV6-6
j_gene: TRBJ2-3
CDR3aa: ASSPGGNTQY

v_gene: TRBV2
j_gene: TRBJ1-5
CDR3aa: ASSDGWGNSNQPQH

v_gene: TRBV4-3
j_gene: TRBJ1-1
CDR3aa: ASSQDNGGNTEAF

v_gene: TRBV28
j_gene: TRBJ1-6
CDR3aa: ASSFPGSPLH

v_gene: TRBV24-1
j_gene: TRBJ2-6
CDR3aa: ATSDGSGANVLT

v_gene: TRBV7-2
j_gene: TRBJ2-7
CDR3aa: ASSLQGGLPSYEQY

v_gene: TRBV30
j_gene: TRBJ1-4
CDR3aa: AWSSGDVNEKLF

v_gene: TRBV28
j_gene: TRBJ2-3
CDR3aa: ASSTAGTGVSWGTDTQY

v_gene: TRBV6-6
j_gene: TRBJ2-3
CDR3aa: ASSAPSGGGDTQY

v_gene: TRBV3-1/TRBV3-2
j_gene: TRBJ2-5
CDR3aa: ASSQDRETQY

v_gene: TRBV19
j_gene: TRBJ1-2
CDR3aa: ASSIFGGNYGYT